The sequence of this T cell receptor beta chain was determined in a study of blood T cell repertoires in COVID-19. On the study more broadly: The United States, Italy and Spain supplied acute and convalescent COVID-19 samples.

Clinical history as reported by participants underpinned cohort assignment. Recovered participants had two consecutive negative NP/OP PCR tests, healthcare professional clearance, or symptom resolution. Clones were read by immunoSEQ multiplex PCR, and TCRdb kept only the in-frame ones, dropping some. Found here are about 480,000 clones, approximately 91% of them singletons; the top ten hold under 9.5%. V was trimmed by 6 bases and J by 6 bases, leaving 12 bases between them. Germline V gene data show CDR1 as LGHDT and CDR2 as YNNKEL (reference sequence). The CDR3 is made up of 12 amino acids. V and J are TRBV3-1 (or the pseudogene TRBV3-2) and TRBJ2-7; a possible D gene is TRBD1 (5 bases). The specimen sequenced was PBMCs or T cells enriched from blood (not recorded which). The receptor comes from a woman between 55 and 75 years old who had recovered from COVID-19. The CDR3 DNA reads TGTGCCAGCAGTTTTCAGGGCTCCGAGCAGTACTTC. As protein: CASSFQGSEQYF.